This T cell receptor (beta chain) derives from a study of cytomegalovirus exposure and HLA in healthy donors. Study context: An earlier analysis found 110 million or so unique TCR beta sequences from approximately 170 million T cells.

This clone was detected once. What it recognizes is unknown. Study results and limitations: The study assumed roughly uniform donor sequencing depth for presence/absence analyses. Most observed TCR sequences were rare, whereas some public TCRs were detected in many donors. Diagnosis of cytomegalovirus status made by the classifier reportedly showed high specificity and sensitivity.

The PCR had 60 Vbeta and 13 Jbeta primers. Sequencing was performed with immunoSEQ multiplex PCR; in TCRdb, only in-frame clones are kept and a portion is missing. The sample contains approximately 130,000 clones, approximately 82% of which appear only once. The sequence was obtained from a man aged 45-65 years in good health and CMV-seronegative. Input material: PBMCs.

CDR3: CASSRDRGLTNEKLFF. CDR3 nucleotides: TGTGCCAGCAGTAGGGACAGGGGGCTGACTAATGAAAAACTGTTTTTT. The gene calls are TRBV7-9 and TRBJ1-4; 12 nucleotides line up with TRBD1. Germline lookup yields CDR1 SEHNR and CDR2 FQNEAQ (reference sequence). Unmatched junction bases numbered 4, after V lost 6 bases and J lost 2 bases. The CDR3 runs to 16 residues.